This TCR beta chain is drawn from a study of blood T cell repertoires in COVID-19. For the study at large: Samples representing acute and convalescent COVID-19 were sourced from the United States, Italy and Spain.

Assay: immunoSEQ multiplex PCR; the TCRdb copy retains only in-frame clones and omits some. The repertoire includes about 74,000 clones, more than 75% of them detected once, and roughly a sixth sits in the top ten. This clone was counted between two and nine times. V lost 5 bases and J lost 2, with 7 bases in between. CDR3 length: 12 residues. Germline lookup yields CDR1 SGHNT and CDR2 YENEEA. Sequenced input: peripheral blood. The sequence came from a human donor in a cohort sampled during active COVID-19. V usage is TRBV11-3 and J usage is TRBJ2-7; no definite D call. The DNA for the CDR3 is TGTGCCAGCAGCCTTACACCCTACGAGCAGTACTTC. Translated: CASSLTPYEQYF.